This T cell receptor (beta chain) was obtained from a study of spatial heterogeneity in lung cancer. Overall study context: Consistently, beta-chain sequences turned up in larger numbers than alpha-chain sequences did. General study points: Follow-up blood showed ubiquitous expanded tumor TCRs less than blood at resection did.

This clonotype was picked up a small number of times. Antigen specificity is unknown. The CDR3 is made up of 13 amino acids. CDR1 is DFQATT, CDR2 SNEGSKA, per germline (reference sequence). V lost 7 bases to trimming and J lost 2 bases, with 13 bases between them. Time point defined: sample taken at primary tumor resection. No cells were sorted before sequencing. The whole RNA sequenced was extracted from tumor, nontumor lung or frozen PBMC. The 60 to 90 donors had untreated early-stage non-small cell lung cancer. MiXCR, run by TCRdb on the 5' RACE reads, gives a single entry per CDR3 protein. The sample holds about 25,000 distinct CDR3 sequences, approximately 7.2% seen once.

The TCR sequence derives from a male donor with early-stage non-small cell lung cancer. The sample consisted of PBMCs, taken at surgery. The rearrangement links TRBV20-1 to TRBJ2-3; D remains ambiguous. CDR3 sequence: CSVGASSTDTQYF. CDR3 nucleotides: TGCAGTGTCGGCGCGTCCTCCACAGATACGCAGTATTTT.